What follows describes a single TCR beta chain. The antigen is undetermined. A junction boundary mismatches the germline segment, possibly from a read error. The CDR3 is 16 residues long. CDR1 and CDR2 from the germline V gene are SGDLS and YYNGEE. These data belong to a study of shared clonotypes between healthy human individuals. Study at large: Researchers drew samples from a couple of women and a few men aged 18 to 49. Study results and caveats: Sharing across a few donors was seen in around 5% of naive CD4 clonotypes. Memory subsets generally showed smaller estimated richness than naive subsets did.

The assay was immunoSEQ multiplex PCR, and TCRdb's table has in-frame clones only and misses some. The table records about 1.1 million clones, approximately 80% of them present only once. This sequence originates from a man aged 18-30 years in good health. Some clones in this sample may be carry-over from other donors' samples. The chain uses TRBV9 and TRBJ2-1; 12 bases align to TRBD2. The sample consisted of memory CD4+ T cells from PBMCs. Subset in this sample: CD45RA-negative fraction. The CDR3 sequence: CASSTTGLAGYNERFF. The CDR3 bases are TGTGCCAGCAGCACCACAGGACTAGCGGGATACAATGAGCGGTTCTTC.